These 17 T cell receptor beta chains share one sample of origin, sequenced in a study of cytomegalovirus exposure and HLA in healthy donors. It was with 60 Vbeta and 13 Jbeta primers that the PCR ran. This table comes from immunoSEQ multiplex PCR, and its TCRdb copy is limited to in-frame clones, with some not included. There are approximately 130,000 clones in the sample; about 81% occur only once, and about 1.8% lies in the top ten. The sequenced sample consisted of PBMCs. These receptor sequences come from a man aged 40-49 years in good health and CMV-seronegative.

The rearrangement uses TRBV4-1 and TRBJ1-6, with TRBD1 matching over 8 bases. Germline-derived CDR1 and CDR2 are MGHRA and YSYEKL. This CDR3 is built from 20 residues. V shed 4 bases, J shed 0 bases, and the junction held 14 bases outside the gene matches. The DNA of the CDR3 is TGCGCCAGCAGCCGCCAACAGGGGGGAGAGGGGAGCTCCTATAATTCACCCCTCCACTTT. This translates into CASSRQQGGEGSSYNSPLHF.

The chain recombines TRBV5-1 with TRBJ2-7; D uncertain. The CDR3 spans 13 residues. Trimming removed 0 bases from V and 1 base from J, with 5 bases in between. Looked up from germline, CDR1 is SGHRS and CDR2 is YFSETQ. The CDR3 loop reads CASSLGQSYEQYF. DNA for the CDR3: TGCGCCAGCAGCTTGGGCCAGTCCTACGAGCAGTACTTC.

This clone occurred a few times. The chain carries TRBV19 and TRBJ2-7; D is possibly TRBD1 (5 bases). Trimming cost V 5 bases and J 1 base, with 9 bases left between them. CDR3 length: 13 residues. Germline CDR1 and CDR2: LNHDA and SQIVND (reference sequence). The chain's CDR3 is CASSPRASYEQYF. The CDR3 bases are TGTGCCAGTAGTCCCAGGGCTTCCTACGAGCAGTACTTC. Looking up the rest from reference TRBV19 and TRBJ2-7 gives the full variable domain: DGGITQSPKYLFRKEGQNVTLSCEQNLNHDAMYWYRQDPGQGLRLIYYSQIVNDFQKGDIAEGYSVSREKKESFPLTVTSAQKNPTAFYLCASSPRASYEQYFGPGTRLTVT.

J is TRBJ1-3 and V is TRBV29-1; TRBD1 is a possible D gene (5 bases). CDR3 size: 13 residues. Trimming took off 5 bases at V and 7 bases at J, with 15 bases between the two ends. The germline V gene has CDR1 SQVTM and CDR2 ANQGSEA. This CDR3 is CSVQGHLGNTIYF. The CDR3 coding sequence is TGCAGCGTTCAGGGCCACCTTGGTAACACCATATATTTT.

This chain uses TRBV18 with TRBJ1-2; maybe TRBD1 (5 bases). Germline V gene data show CDR1 as KGHSH and CDR2 as LQKENI. Trimming shortened V by 5 bases and J by 6 bases, and 19 bases separated the two germline ends. This CDR3 contains 15 residues. This CDR3 reads CASSSQGYHKDGYTF. The CDR3 nucleotides read TGTGCCAGCTCATCCCAGGGTTATCACAAGGATGGCTACACCTTC.

The V gene is TRBV19, the J gene TRBJ2-7; D possibly corresponds to TRBD1 (5 bases). V lost 6 bases and J lost 0, with 24 bases in between. This CDR3 contains 18 residues. Looked up from germline, CDR1 is LNHDA and CDR2 is SQIVND (reference sequence). CDR3: CASSPSVSNRRLSYEQYF. Written as DNA, the CDR3 is TGTGCCAGTAGCCCCTCGGTTTCGAACAGGCGCCTCTCCTACGAGCAGTACTTC.

V is TRBV7-9 and J is TRBJ1-4; D remains unclear. The V and J ends lost 3 bases and 4 bases respectively, with 9 bases between them. The CDR3 extends over 14 amino acids. The germline CDR1 and CDR2 sequences are SEHNR and FQNEAQ (reference sequence). The CDR3 sequence: CASSLDTVNEKLFF. The CDR3 DNA follows: TGTGCCAGCAGCTTGGATACAGTTAATGAAAAACTGTTTTTT. Filled out from reference TRBV7-9 and TRBJ1-4, the complete variable domain reads DTGVSQNPRHKITKRGQNVTFRCDPISEHNRLYWYRQTLGQGPEFLTYFQNEAQLEKSRLLSDRFSAERPKGSFSTLEIQRTEQGDSAMYLCASSLDTVNEKLFFGSGTQLSVL.

This sequence joins TRBV11-2 and TRBJ2-5, with 10 bases fitting TRBD2. Looked up from germline, CDR1 is SGHAT and CDR2 is FQNNGV. The CDR3 length is 17 residues. V shed 6 bases and J 5 bases; nucleotides not matched to a gene: 15. The CDR3 DNA reads as TGTGCCAGCAGTAGGGGCGCGAGCGGGGGGGCCGGGGAGACCCAGTACTTC. It translates to CASSRGASGGAGETQYF.

This clone was counted a few times. V gene TRBV30 combines with J gene TRBJ1-4; TRBD1 aligns across 10 bases. V lost 3 bases, J lost 7 bases, and 2 bases stayed unmatched. CDR3 length: 13 amino acids. Germline CDR1 reads GTSNPN; CDR2 reads SVGIG (reference sequence). CDR3 coding DNA: TGTGCCTGGAGCCGGACAGGGGGTGAAAAACTGTTTTTT. It translates to CAWSRTGGEKLFF.

This chain links TRBV5-8 with TRBJ1-1, with D possibly TRBD1 on 5 matching bases. Per germline, CDR1 SGHTS and CDR2 YDEGEE. The V end was cut by 5 bases, the J end by 8 bases, with 25 bases between. The CDR3 runs to 16 residues. The DNA of the CDR3 is TGTGCCAGCAGTATTGGGATTCCCGCGGGGGGAGAGGAAGCTTTCTTT. Protein product: CASSIGIPAGGEEAFF.

The chain is built from TRBV29-1 and TRBJ1-2, with D unclear. Trimming pared 1 base from V and 3 bases from J, leaving 6 bases between. From germline, CDR1 is SQVTM and CDR2 ANQGSEA. The CDR3 extends over 12 amino acids. CDR3 sequence: CSVEVRHYGYTF. DNA of the CDR3: TGCAGCGTTGAAGTCAGGCACTATGGCTACACCTTC.

Remarks on this clone: A read error may produce the germline difference seen at one junction end. V gene TRBV5-1 combines with J gene TRBJ2-6; a possible D gene is TRBD1 (5 bases). The CDR3 spans 14 residues. CDR1 and CDR2 (germline): SGHRS, YFSETQ. CDR3 sequence (DNA): TGCGCCAGCAGCTTCGATTCTGGGGCCAACGGCCTGACTTTC. Protein product: CASSFDSGANGLTF.

This chain links TRBV5-1 with TRBJ1-5, with TRBD1 identical over 8 bases. CDR3 length: 14 amino acids. CDR1 and CDR2 (germline): SGHRS, YFSETQ. V was clipped by 4 bases and J by 5 bases; unmatched bases: 5. CDR3 residues: CASSVGQGDQPQHF. CDR3 sequence (DNA): TGCGCCAGCAGCGTCGGACAGGGTGATCAGCCCCAGCATTTT.

The chain has TRBV30 and TRBJ2-3; no clear D gene. Between the trimmed V and J ends, which lost 0 bases and 6 bases, there was a span of 7 bases. The CDR3 runs to 12 residues. Germline V gives CDR1 GTSNPN, CDR2 SVGIG (reference sequence). Here the CDR3 reads CAWSVGADTQYF. CDR3 nucleotide sequence: TGTGCCTGGAGTGTTGGAGCGGATACGCAGTATTTT.

The gene calls are TRBV7-2 and TRBJ2-5; 10 bases agree with TRBD2. CDR3 length: 14 amino acids. Trimming cost V 5 bases and J 3 bases; bases outside gene matches: 3. CDR1 is SGHTA, CDR2 FQGNSA, per germline. CDR3 residues: CASSPSGSKETQYF. The DNA for the CDR3 is TGTGCCAGCAGCCCTAGCGGGAGTAAAGAGACCCAGTACTTC.

This chain connects TRBV29-1 to TRBJ1-2, with a possible D match to TRBD1 (6 bases). V was pared by 5 bases and J by 2 bases, with 15 bases between. CDR3 length: 14 residues. Germline assignment: CDR1 SQVTM and CDR2 ANQGSEA. CDR3 nucleotide sequence: TGCAGCGTTCCAGGGGCAGGGGTGAACTATGGCTACACCTTC. It encodes CSVPGAGVNYGYTF.

CDR3 loop: CSVEDRRQGYYGYTF. CDR3 sequence (DNA): TGCAGCGTTGAAGATCGGCGACAGGGATACTATGGCTACACCTTC. This chain links TRBV29-1 with TRBJ1-2, with 7 bases that match TRBD1. V lost 0 bases and J lost 3; bases outside the gene matches: 7. Germline V gives CDR1 SQVTM, CDR2 ANQGSEA. The CDR3 is 15 residues long. Based on the CDR3 plus reference TRBV29-1 and TRBJ1-2, the full variable domain is SAVISQKPSRDICQRGTSLTIQCQVDSQVTMMFWYRQQPGQSLTLIATANQGSEATYESGFVIDKFPISRPNLTFSTLTVSNMSPEDSSIYLCSVEDRRQGYYGYTFGSGTRLTVV.